This record looks at one TCR beta chain sequence and its context. Its binding antigen is unknown. Within one base of it there is no much larger clone, and no base qualities were kept. TCRbeta CDR3 regions were amplified from genomic DNA using the immunoSEQ Assay, a bias-controlled multiplex PCR. The paper's data handling went like this. Nucleated cell counts per sample were estimated from amplification of reference gene primers within the assay. To quantify the absolute abundance of each unique TCRbeta CDR3 rearrangement, sequence reads were collapsed and filtered. For each sample, productive Simpson clonality was calculated as the square root of Simpson's diversity index over productive rearrangements. TCRdb took this table from immuneACCESS and kept in-frame rearrangements with V and J called. Such tables lack part of the clones; where checked against another copy, unresolved V genes explain under half of the gap, and the rest is unexplained. That table supplies the V and J calls and clone size; D and trimming were determined from the DNA. This sample is represented by 120,000 to 150,000 clones; 65% to 80% of them were singletons. The ten largest clones add up to 16% of the sample.

These data are taken from a study of blood T cell repertoires in COVID-19 (dated by TCRdb to about 2020). Turning to the overall study: Samples from collaborators originated in the United States, Italy and Spain and spanned both the acute and convalescent phases of COVID-19. Samples were obtained from the ongoing ImmuneRACE study (first 160 participants) and from approximately 1,200 subjects provided by 6 global collaborators. Nearly every sample came with metadata listing a de-identified subject ID, COVID-19 status, age in years and sex. The repertoires were released in a freely available public database meant as a resource for research on the immune response to SARS-CoV-2. Where HLA class I and class II types were available, the types were taken from metadata supplied by the sample provider, not from assay-based typing. The prospective study material was composed of cDNA or gDNA derived from T cells, B-cell-depleted T cells, or PBMCs. The dataset comprised deeply sampled blood TCRbeta repertoires from subjects exposed to, actively infected with, or recovered from COVID-19.

Findings and caveats that apply to the study as a whole: Clinical and demographic metadata were provided uncurated, with the amount varying by source and participant.

From its cysteine to its phenylalanine, the CDR3 spans 15 amino acids. CDR3 DNA is the only sequence kept; it has 45 bases, read in frame from the first base. The CDR1 and CDR2 encoded by the germline V gene (reference sequence) are MNHEY and SMNVEV. After removal of 6 bases from V and 1 base from J, the junction retains 8 bases not matched to a gene. Collaborating institutions collected whole blood in K2EDTA tubes following their own protocols. For TCRbeta analysis, collaborators shipped samples in one of three forms: frozen whole blood, isolated PBMCs, or DNA extracted from either of those sample types.

The rearrangement combines TRBV27 with TRBJ1-1; 7 bases in between match TRBD1. This receptor was identified in a man between 50 and 59 years old with acute or convalescent COVID-19. The sequencing input was peripheral blood. The DNA reads as follows: TGTGCCAGCAGCCCCCCCGGACAGGAGAACACTGAAGCTTTCTTT. The encoded protein is CASSPPGQENTEAFF.